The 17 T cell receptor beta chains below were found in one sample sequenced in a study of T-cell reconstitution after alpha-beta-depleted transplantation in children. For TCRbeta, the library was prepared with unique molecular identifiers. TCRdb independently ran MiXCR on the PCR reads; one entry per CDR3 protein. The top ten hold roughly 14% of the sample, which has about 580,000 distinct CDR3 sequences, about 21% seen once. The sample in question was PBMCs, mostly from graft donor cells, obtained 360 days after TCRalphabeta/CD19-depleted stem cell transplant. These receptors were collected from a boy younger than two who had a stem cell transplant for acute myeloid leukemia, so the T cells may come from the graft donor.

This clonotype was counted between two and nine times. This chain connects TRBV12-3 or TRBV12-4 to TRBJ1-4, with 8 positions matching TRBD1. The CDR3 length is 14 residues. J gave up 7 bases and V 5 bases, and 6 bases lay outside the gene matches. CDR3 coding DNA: TGTGCCAGCAGTGGCAGGGGGCGTGTTGAAAAACTGTTTTTT. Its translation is CASSGRGRVEKLFF.

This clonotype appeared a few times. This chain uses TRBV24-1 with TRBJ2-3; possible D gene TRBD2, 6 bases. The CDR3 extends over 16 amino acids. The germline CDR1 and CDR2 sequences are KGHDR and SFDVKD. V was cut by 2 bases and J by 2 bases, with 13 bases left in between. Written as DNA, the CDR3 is TGTGCCACCAGTGATTACGGGAGCGCTAACACAGATACGCAGTATTTT. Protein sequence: CATSDYGSANTDTQYF.

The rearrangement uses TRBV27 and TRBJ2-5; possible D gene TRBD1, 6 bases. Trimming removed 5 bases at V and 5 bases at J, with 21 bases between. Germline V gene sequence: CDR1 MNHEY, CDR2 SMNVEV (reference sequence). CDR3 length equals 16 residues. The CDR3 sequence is CASSPLTGHPLETQYF. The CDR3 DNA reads TGTGCCAGCAGTCCGCTGACGGGACACCCACTGGAGACCCAGTACTTC.

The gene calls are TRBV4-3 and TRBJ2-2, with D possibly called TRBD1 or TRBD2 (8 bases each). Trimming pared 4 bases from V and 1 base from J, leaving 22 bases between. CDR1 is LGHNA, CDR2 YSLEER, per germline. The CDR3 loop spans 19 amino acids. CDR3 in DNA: TGCGCCAGCAGCCCCTCCCCCACGGGGGGGACAGGGAACACCGGGGAGCTGTTTTTT. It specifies CASSPSPTGGTGNTGELFF.

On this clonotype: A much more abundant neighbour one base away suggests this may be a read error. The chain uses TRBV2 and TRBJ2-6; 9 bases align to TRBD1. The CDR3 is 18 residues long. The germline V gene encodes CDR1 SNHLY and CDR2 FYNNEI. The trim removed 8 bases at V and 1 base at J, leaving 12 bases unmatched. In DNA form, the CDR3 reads TGTGCCAGCTGTCTCCGTGGGACAGGGAAGTCTGGGGCCAACGTCCTGACTTTC. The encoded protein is CASCLRGTGKSGANVLTF.

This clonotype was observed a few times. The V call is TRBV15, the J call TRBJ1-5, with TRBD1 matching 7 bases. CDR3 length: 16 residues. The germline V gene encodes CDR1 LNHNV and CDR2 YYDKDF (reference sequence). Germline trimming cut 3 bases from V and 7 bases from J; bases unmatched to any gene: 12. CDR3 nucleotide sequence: TGTGCCACCAGCAGGGGACAGAGGATGTTGATCCAGCCCCAGCATTTT. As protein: CATSRGQRMLIQPQHF.

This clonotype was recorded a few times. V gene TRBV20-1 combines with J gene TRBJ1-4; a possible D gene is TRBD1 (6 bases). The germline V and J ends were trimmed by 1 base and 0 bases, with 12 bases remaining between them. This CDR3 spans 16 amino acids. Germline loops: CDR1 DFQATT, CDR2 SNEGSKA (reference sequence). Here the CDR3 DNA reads TGCAGTGCTAGAGCTGGGGGGGCTGCAACTAATGAAAAACTGTTTTTT. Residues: CSARAGGAATNEKLFF.

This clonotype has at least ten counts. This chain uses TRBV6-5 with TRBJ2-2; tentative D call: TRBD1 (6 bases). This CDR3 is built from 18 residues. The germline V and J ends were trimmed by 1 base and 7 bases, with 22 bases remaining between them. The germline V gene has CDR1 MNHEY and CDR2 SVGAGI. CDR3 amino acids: CASSYFRPLTGIDGELFF. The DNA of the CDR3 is TGTGCCAGCAGTTACTTCCGCCCCCTGACAGGCATAGACGGGGAGCTGTTTTTT.

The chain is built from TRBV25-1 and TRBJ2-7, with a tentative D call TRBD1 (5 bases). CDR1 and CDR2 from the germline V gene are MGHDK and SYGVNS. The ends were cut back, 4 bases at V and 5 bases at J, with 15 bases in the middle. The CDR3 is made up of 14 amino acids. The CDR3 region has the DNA TGTGCCAGCAGTGGTTGGGGCAGGAGTGACGAGCAGTACTTC. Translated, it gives CASSGWGRSDEQYF.

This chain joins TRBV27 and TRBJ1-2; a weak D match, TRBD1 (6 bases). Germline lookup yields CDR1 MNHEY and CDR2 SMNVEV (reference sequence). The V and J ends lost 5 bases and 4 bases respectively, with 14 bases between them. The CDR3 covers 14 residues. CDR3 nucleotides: TGTGCCAGCAGTCCCACAGGGTACCGCTATGGCTACACCTTC. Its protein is CASSPTGYRYGYTF.

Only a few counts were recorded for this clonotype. The CDR3 sequence is CASSPGVGANEQYV. The DNA of the CDR3 is TGTGCCAGCAGTCCCGGTGTTGGGGCCAACGAGCAGTACGTC. The chain uses TRBV27 and TRBJ2-7; a weak D match, TRBD1 (5 bases). The germline V gene encodes CDR1 MNHEY and CDR2 SMNVEV (reference sequence). V gave up 5 bases and J gave up 5 bases, with 16 bases separating them. CDR3 length equals 14 residues.

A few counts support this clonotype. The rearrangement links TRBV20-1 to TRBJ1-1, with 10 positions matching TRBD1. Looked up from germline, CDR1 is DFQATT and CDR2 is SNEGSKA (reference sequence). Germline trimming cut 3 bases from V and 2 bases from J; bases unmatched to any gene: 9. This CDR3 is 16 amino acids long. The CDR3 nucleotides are TGCAGTGCTAGGACCGGGACAGGGGCAAGAAACACTGAAGCTTTCTTT. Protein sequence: CSARTGTGARNTEAFF.

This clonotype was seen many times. The CDR3 bases are TGTGCCAGCACTACTCTCCGGACAGGGGGTTCACCCCTCCACTTT. It encodes CASTTLRTGGSPLHF. V usage is TRBV11-2 and J usage is TRBJ1-6, with TRBD1 matching 10 bases. The CDR3 runs 15 residues. CDR1 is SGHAT and CDR2 is FQNNGV in the germline V gene. V was clipped by 7 bases and J by 9 bases; unmatched bases: 9. Using reference TRBV11-2 and TRBJ1-6 for the parts outside the CDR3, the full variable domain is EAGVAQSPRYKIIEKRQSVAFWCNPISGHATLYWYQQILGQGPKLLIQFQNNGVVDDSQLPKDRFSAERLKGVDSTLKIQPAKLEDSAVYLCASTTLRTGGSPLHFGNGTRLTVT.

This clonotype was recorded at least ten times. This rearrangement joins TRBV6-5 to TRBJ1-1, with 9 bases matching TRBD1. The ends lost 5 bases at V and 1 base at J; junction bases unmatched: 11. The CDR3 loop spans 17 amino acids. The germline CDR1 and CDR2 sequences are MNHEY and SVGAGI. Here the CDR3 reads CASSTRQGGYKNTEAFF. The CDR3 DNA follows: TGTGCCAGCAGTACCCGACAGGGGGGTTATAAGAACACTGAAGCTTTCTTT.

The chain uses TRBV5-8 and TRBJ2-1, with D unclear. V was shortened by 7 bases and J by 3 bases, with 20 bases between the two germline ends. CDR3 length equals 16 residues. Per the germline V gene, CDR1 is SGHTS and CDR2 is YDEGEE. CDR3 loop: CASRTPRKGHYNEQFF. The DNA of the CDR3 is TGTGCCAGCCGGACCCCTCGGAAGGGTCACTACAATGAGCAGTTCTTC.

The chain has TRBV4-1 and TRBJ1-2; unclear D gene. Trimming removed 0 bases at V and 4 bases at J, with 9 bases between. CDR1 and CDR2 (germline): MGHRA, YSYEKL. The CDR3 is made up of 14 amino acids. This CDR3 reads CASSQEVDAYGYTF. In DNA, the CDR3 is TGCGCCAGCAGCCAAGAAGTCGATGCCTATGGCTACACCTTC.

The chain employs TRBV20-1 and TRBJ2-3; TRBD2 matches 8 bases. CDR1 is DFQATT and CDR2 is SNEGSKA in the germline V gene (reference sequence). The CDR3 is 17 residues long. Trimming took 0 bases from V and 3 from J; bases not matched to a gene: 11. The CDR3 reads CSARDGSGTRGTDTQYF. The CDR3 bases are TGCAGTGCTAGAGATGGCTCGGGGACTAGAGGTACAGATACGCAGTATTTT.